The 9 T cell receptor beta chains reported below all come from one sample, sequenced in a study of cytomegalovirus exposure and HLA in healthy donors. Primers for the PCR totalled 60 Vbeta and 13 Jbeta. Produced via immunoSEQ multiplex PCR; TCRdb's table is partial and in-frame only. The sample includes 150,000 to 200,000 clones, 70% to 75% of them seen just once. Material for sequencing was PBMCs. These receptors came from a man in his late teens or twenties in good health and CMV-seropositive.

The chain carries TRBV9 and TRBJ1-6, with 8 bases fitting TRBD1. The germline gives CDR1 SGDLS, CDR2 YYNGEE. The ends lost 4 bases at V and 9 bases at J; junction bases unmatched: 9. CDR3 size: 15 residues. As DNA, the CDR3 is TGTGCCAGCAGCTCCAACGGACAGGGAGCTTCACCCCTCCACTTT. It yields the protein CASSSNGQGASPLHF.

The chain links TRBV30 to TRBJ2-1, with TRBD1 identical over 7 bases. Trimming took 3 bases from V and 0 from J; bases not matched to a gene: 2. Germline V gene sequence: CDR1 GTSNPN, CDR2 SVGIG (reference sequence). This CDR3 has 14 amino acids. CDR3 in DNA: TGTGCCTGGAGGACAGGGAGCTCCTACAATGAGCAGTTCTTC. Translated: CAWRTGSSYNEQFF. Full variable domain (rest looked up from reference TRBV30 and TRBJ2-1): SQTIHQWPATLVQPVGSPLSLECTVEGTSNPNLYWYRQAAGRGLQLLFYSVGIGQISSEVPQNLSASRPQDRQFILSSKKLLLSDSGFYLCAWRTGSSYNEQFFGPGTRLTVL.

This clone appeared a single time. V and J are TRBV5-4 and TRBJ1-2; weak D call: TRBD1 (5 bases). This CDR3 is 14 amino acids long. The germline gives CDR1 SGHNT, CDR2 YYREEE (reference sequence). V shed 4 bases and J shed 2 bases, with 12 bases lying between them. The DNA of the CDR3 is TGTGCCAGCAGCGCGGAGGGACCGAACTATGGCTACACCTTC. Amino acids: CASSAEGPNYGYTF.

The genes are TRBV6-7 and TRBJ1-1; 8 bases line up with TRBD1. TRBV6-7 is noted as an ORF with a role that remains uncertain. The CDR3 sequence is 17 residues long. With 2 bases clipped from V and 7 bases from J, the junction kept 15 bases outside the gene matches. The CDR3 spells CASSYHEIAYRGCEAFF. CDR3 nucleotides: TGTGCCAGCAGTTACCACGAGATCGCATACAGGGGGTGTGAAGCTTTCTTT.

The rearrangement uses TRBV29-1 and TRBJ2-2; possible D gene TRBD1, 5 bases. The ends were cut back, 2 bases at V and 7 bases at J, with 14 bases in the middle. This CDR3 contains 14 residues. The germline V gene has CDR1 SQVTM and CDR2 ANQGSEA. CDR3 region: CSVELVGQGGELFF. CDR3 coding DNA: TGCAGCGTTGAACTTGTGGGGCAGGGCGGGGAGCTGTTTTTT.

This rearrangement joins TRBV6-4 to TRBJ1-2; maybe TRBD1 (6 bases). The CDR3 spans 17 residues. In germline, CDR1 is MRHNA, CDR2 SNTAGT. Trimming removed 2 bases from V and 4 bases from J, with 20 bases in between. CDR3 loop: CASSDPGVDRKTYGYTF. As DNA, the CDR3 is TGTGCCAGCAGTGACCCCGGGGTTGACAGGAAGACCTATGGCTACACCTTC.

DNA of the CDR3: TGTGCCACCAGCAGACCATCAGGGACTAGCGGGAGTGAGACCCAGTACTTC. As protein: CATSRPSGTSGSETQYF. V usage is TRBV15 and J usage is TRBJ2-5, with 14 bases aligning to TRBD2. Germline CDR1 reads LNHNV; CDR2 reads YYDKDF (reference sequence). The CDR3 is made up of 17 amino acids. Germline trimming cut 2 bases from V and 5 bases from J; bases unmatched to any gene: 7.

The V and J genes are TRBV5-1 and TRBJ2-2; 9 bases agree with TRBD1. The germline V gene has CDR1 SGHRS and CDR2 YFSETQ. V shed 4 bases, J shed 1 base, and the junction held 5 bases outside the gene matches. The CDR3 is made up of 16 amino acids. Written as DNA, the CDR3 is TGCGCCAGCAGCCTAGACAGGGGGGGGAACACCGGGGAGCTGTTTTTT. Translated: CASSLDRGGNTGELFF.

The V call is TRBV25-1, the J call TRBJ2-4, with TRBD1 matching over 10 bases. V lost 4 bases, J lost 9 bases, and 15 bases stayed unmatched. Germline lookup yields CDR1 MGHDK and CDR2 SYGVNS. The CDR3 length is 17 residues. For the CDR3, the DNA is TGTGCCAGCAGTGCCCGGGACAGGGGTGGGGAGTTGAGCATTCAGTACTTC. It is translated as CASSARDRGGELSIQYF.